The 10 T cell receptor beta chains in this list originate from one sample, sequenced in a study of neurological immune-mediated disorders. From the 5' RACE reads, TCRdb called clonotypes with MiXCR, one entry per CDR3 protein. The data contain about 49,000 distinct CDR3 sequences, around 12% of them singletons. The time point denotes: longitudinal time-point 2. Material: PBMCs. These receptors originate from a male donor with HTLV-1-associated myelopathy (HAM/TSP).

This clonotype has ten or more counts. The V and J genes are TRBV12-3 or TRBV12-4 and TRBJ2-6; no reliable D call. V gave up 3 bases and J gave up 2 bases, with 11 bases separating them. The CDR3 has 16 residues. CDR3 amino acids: CASSFSTVTGANVLTF. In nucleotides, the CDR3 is TGTGCCAGCAGTTTTTCAACTGTAACTGGGGCCAACGTCCTGACTTTC.

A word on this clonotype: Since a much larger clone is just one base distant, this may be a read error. CDR3 in amino acids: CAISWTGVSLGEAFF. Here the CDR3 DNA reads TGCGCCATCAGCTGGACAGGGGTGTCTCTTGGTGAAGCTTTCTTT. The rearrangement joins TRBV5-1 to TRBJ1-1; 9 bases map to TRBD1. This CDR3 region has 15 residues. Germline CDR1 SGHRS, CDR2 YFSETQ.

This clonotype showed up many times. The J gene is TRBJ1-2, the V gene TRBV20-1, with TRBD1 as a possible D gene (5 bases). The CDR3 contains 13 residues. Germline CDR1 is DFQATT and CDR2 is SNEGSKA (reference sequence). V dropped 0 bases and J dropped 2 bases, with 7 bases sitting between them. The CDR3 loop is CSAREAGNYGYTF. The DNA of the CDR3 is TGCAGTGCTAGAGAGGCAGGGAACTATGGCTACACCTTC.

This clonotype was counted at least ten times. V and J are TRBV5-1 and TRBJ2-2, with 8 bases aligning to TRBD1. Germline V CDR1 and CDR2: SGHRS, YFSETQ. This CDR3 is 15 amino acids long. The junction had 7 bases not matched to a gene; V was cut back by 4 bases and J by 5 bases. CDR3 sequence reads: CASSPTGGRTGELFF. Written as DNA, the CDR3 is TGCGCCAGCAGCCCTACAGGGGGGAGAACCGGGGAGCTGTTTTTT.

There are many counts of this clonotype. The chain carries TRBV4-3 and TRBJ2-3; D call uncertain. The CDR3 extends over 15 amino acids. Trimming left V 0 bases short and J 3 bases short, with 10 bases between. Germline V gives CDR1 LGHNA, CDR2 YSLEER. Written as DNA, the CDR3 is TGCGCCAGCAGCCAAGATACAGTTTCGACAGATACGCAGTATTTT. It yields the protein CASSQDTVSTDTQYF.

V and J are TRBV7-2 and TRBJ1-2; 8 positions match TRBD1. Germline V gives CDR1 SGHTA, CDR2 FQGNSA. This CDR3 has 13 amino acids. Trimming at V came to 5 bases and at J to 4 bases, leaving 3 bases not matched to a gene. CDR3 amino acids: CTSSRQGPYGYTF. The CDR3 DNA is TGTACCAGCAGCCGACAGGGGCCCTATGGCTACACCTTC.

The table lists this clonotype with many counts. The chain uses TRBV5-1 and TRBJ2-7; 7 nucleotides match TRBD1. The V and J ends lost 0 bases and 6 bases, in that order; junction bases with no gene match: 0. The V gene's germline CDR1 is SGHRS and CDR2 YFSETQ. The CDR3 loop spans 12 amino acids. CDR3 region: CASSLGDSEQYF. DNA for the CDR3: TGCGCCAGCAGCTTGGGGGACAGCGAGCAGTACTTC.

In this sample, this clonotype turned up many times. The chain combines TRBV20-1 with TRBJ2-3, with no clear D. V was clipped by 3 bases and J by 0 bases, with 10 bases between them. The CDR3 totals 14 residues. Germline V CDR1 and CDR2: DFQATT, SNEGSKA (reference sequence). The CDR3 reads CSARDVASTDTQYF. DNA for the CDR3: TGCAGTGCTAGGGATGTCGCCAGCACAGATACGCAGTATTTT.

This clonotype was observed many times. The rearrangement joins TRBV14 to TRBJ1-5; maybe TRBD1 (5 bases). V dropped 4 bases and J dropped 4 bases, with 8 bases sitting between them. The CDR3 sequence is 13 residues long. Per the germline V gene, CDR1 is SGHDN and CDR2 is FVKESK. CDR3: CASSPDRNQPQHF. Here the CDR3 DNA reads TGTGCCAGCAGCCCAGACAGAAATCAGCCCCAGCATTTT.

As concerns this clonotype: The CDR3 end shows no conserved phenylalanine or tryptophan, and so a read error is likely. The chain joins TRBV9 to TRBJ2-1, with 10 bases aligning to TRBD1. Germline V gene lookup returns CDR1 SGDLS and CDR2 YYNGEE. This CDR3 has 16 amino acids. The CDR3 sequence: CASSVGGTGVSNEQFL. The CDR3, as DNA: TGCGCCAGCAGCGTAGGAGGGACAGGGGTTTCCAATGAGCAGTTCCTC.